A selection of T cell receptor beta chains follows, all from one sample in a study of blood T cells in healthy people across ages. TCRdb analysed the 5' RACE reads with MiXCR anew, one entry per CDR3 protein. The repertoire includes hundreds of thousands of distinct CDR3 sequences, roughly 50% of them detected once, and about two fifths sits in the top ten. The sample consisted of blood. The receptor source for this set is an elderly man in good health. CDR3s include the opening cysteine and the closing phenylalanine or tryptophan. Fields, in order: J gene, V gene, clone size, D gene, CDR3 DNA, CDR3 protein. D genes are given only for firm matches. Clone size, where shown, is once, few, many, or a class for clones that have expanded.

J gene: TRBJ2-7; V gene: TRBV5-1; clone size: .; D gene: .; CDR3 DNA: TGCGCCAGCAGCTTCAGAGCTCCCGACTACGAGCAGTACTTC; CDR3 protein: CASSFRAPDYEQYF
J gene: TRBJ2-3; V gene: TRBV7-3; clone size: .; D gene: .; CDR3 DNA: TGTGCCAGCAGCTTATACGGAGGGGTGAGCACAGATACGCAGTATTTT; CDR3 protein: CASSLYGGVSTDTQYF
J gene: TRBJ2-7; V gene: TRBV28; clone size: .; D gene: .; CDR3 DNA: TGTGCCAGCAGTTTATTGCGGGGGCACGAGCAGTACTTC; CDR3 protein: CASSLLRGHEQYF
J gene: TRBJ2-3; V gene: TRBV24-1; clone size: .; D gene: .; CDR3 DNA: TGTGCCACCAGTGATCACCGACGCACGGGCACAGATACGCAGTATTTT; CDR3 protein: CATSDHRRTGTDTQYF
J gene: TRBJ2-1; V gene: TRBV10-3; clone size: few; D gene: .; CDR3 DNA: TGTGCCATCCGGACGGGACTCGGTGATGAGCAGTTCTTC; CDR3 protein: CAIRTGLGDEQFF
J gene: TRBJ1-6; V gene: TRBV5-1; clone size: .; D gene: .; CDR3 DNA: TGCGCCAGCAGCTTCCGGGAAGACTATAATTCACCCCTCCACTTT; CDR3 protein: CASSFREDYNSPLHF
J gene: TRBJ2-7; V gene: TRBV9; clone size: .; D gene: TRBD1; CDR3 DNA: TGTGCCAGCAGCGTTGGGGACAGGGGGAGGAACGAGCAGTACTTC; CDR3 protein: CASSVGDRGRNEQYF
J gene: TRBJ2-7; V gene: TRBV5-1; clone size: once; D gene: .; CDR3 DNA: TGCGCCAGCAGCTTGGCCCGGGAGACCGGCGGGCAGTACTTC; CDR3 protein: CASSLARETGGQYF
J gene: TRBJ2-1; V gene: TRBV7-2; clone size: few; D gene: TRBD2; CDR3 DNA: TGTGCCAGCAGCTTAGAACCTCCTACCGGGGGGAATGAGCAGTTCTTC; CDR3 protein: CASSLEPPTGGNEQFF
J gene: TRBJ2-2; V gene: TRBV4-1; clone size: few; D gene: .; CDR3 DNA: TGCGCCAGCAGCCAAGGTGAACAGAAACTGAACACCGGGGAGCTGTTTTTT; CDR3 protein: CASSQGEQKLNTGELFF
J gene: TRBJ1-1; V gene: TRBV20-1; clone size: .; D gene: .; CDR3 DNA: TGCAGTGCTGGAGATCCCAGGACTGAAGCTTTCTTT; CDR3 protein: CSAGDPRTEAFF
J gene: TRBJ2-7; V gene: TRBV2; clone size: .; D gene: .; CDR3 DNA: TGTGCCACACGCTGGACACTTCCCTACGAGCAGTACTTC; CDR3 protein: CATRWTLPYEQYF
J gene: TRBJ1-2; V gene: TRBV12-3/TRBV12-4; clone size: .; D gene: .; CDR3 DNA: TGTGCCAGCAGTATGCGGGGCGGCGACAATGGCGGGGGCTACACCTTC; CDR3 protein: CASSMRGGDNGGGYTF
J gene: TRBJ2-3; V gene: TRBV20-1; clone size: few; D gene: .; CDR3 DNA: TGCAGTGCCAGGGGGGAGGTACCTAGGAACGCGTATTTT; CDR3 protein: CSARGEVPRNAYF
J gene: TRBJ1-4; V gene: TRBV24-1; clone size: .; D gene: .; CDR3 DNA: TGTGCCACCAGTGATTCCGGGACTCCGACTAATGAAAAACTGTTTTTT; CDR3 protein: CATSDSGTPTNEKLFF
J gene: TRBJ2-5; V gene: TRBV25-1; clone size: many; D gene: TRBD1; CDR3 DNA: TGTGCCAGCTCCAGGGGGCCCGAAGAGACCCAGTACTTC; CDR3 protein: CASSRGPEETQYF
J gene: TRBJ2-3; V gene: TRBV21-1; clone size: .; D gene: .; CDR3 DNA: TGTGCCAGCAGCTCCCGGACTAGCGGGGCTGGTTTGTTGGCAGATACGCAGTATTTT; CDR3 protein: CASSSRTSGAGLLADTQYF
J gene: TRBJ2-3; V gene: TRBV3-1; clone size: .; D gene: TRBD2; CDR3 DNA: TGTGCCAGCAGCCAAGCCGGCTGGGCTAGCGGGAGTGATACAGATACGCAGTATTTT; CDR3 protein: CASSQAGWASGSDTDTQYF
J gene: TRBJ2-6; V gene: TRBV2; clone size: .; D gene: .; CDR3 DNA: TGTGCCAGCAGTTTGGACACTCCTGGGAGCTCTGGGGCCAACGTCCTGACTTTC; CDR3 protein: CASSLDTPGSSGANVLTF
J gene: TRBJ2-1; V gene: TRBV6-5; clone size: .; D gene: TRBD2; CDR3 DNA: TGTGCCAGCAGTTACACCCCCGGTGGACTAGCGGGAGTCAATGAGCAGTTCTTC; CDR3 protein: CASSYTPGGLAGVNEQFF
J gene: TRBJ1-1; V gene: TRBV14; clone size: few; D gene: .; CDR3 DNA: TGTGCCAGCAGCCAAGAAGGACGCAGCACTGAAGCTTTCTTT; CDR3 protein: CASSQEGRSTEAFF
J gene: TRBJ2-1; V gene: TRBV11-2; clone size: many; D gene: .; CDR3 DNA: TGTGCCAGCAGCTTAGATCAAGGCAGCGCCGTTCTTGGGCAGTTCTTC; CDR3 protein: CASSLDQGSAVLGQFF
J gene: TRBJ1-2; V gene: TRBV11-1; clone size: .; D gene: TRBD1; CDR3 DNA: TGTGCCAGCAGTCGCCGGGACAGGGAGGGCTACACCTTC; CDR3 protein: CASSRRDREGYTF
J gene: TRBJ2-7; V gene: TRBV12-3/TRBV12-4; clone size: .; D gene: .; CDR3 DNA: TGTGCCAGCAGTTTGAGACCCCGAGGCGATGAGCAGTACTTC; CDR3 protein: CASSLRPRGDEQYF
J gene: TRBJ1-5; V gene: TRBV24-1; clone size: .; D gene: .; CDR3 DNA: TGTGCCACCAGTGGGGCAGTTAGCAATCAGCCCCAGCATTTT; CDR3 protein: CATSGAVSNQPQHF
J gene: TRBJ2-7; V gene: TRBV2; clone size: few; D gene: .; CDR3 DNA: TGTGCCAGCAGTGAAGCCAGCCAGGGAGTCTACGAGCAGTACTTC; CDR3 protein: CASSEASQGVYEQYF
J gene: TRBJ2-3; V gene: TRBV29-1; clone size: .; D gene: TRBD1; CDR3 DNA: TGCAGCGTTGGACAGGGAAGGGGCACAGATACGCAGTATTTT; CDR3 protein: CSVGQGRGTDTQYF
J gene: TRBJ2-1; V gene: TRBV7-3; clone size: few; D gene: TRBD2; CDR3 DNA: TGTGCCAGCAGCTTAGGCGGGAGGTTCGATGAGCAGTTCTTC; CDR3 protein: CASSLGGRFDEQFF
J gene: TRBJ1-5; V gene: TRBV10-3; clone size: .; D gene: TRBD1; CDR3 DNA: TGTGCCATCAGTGAATGGGGAAACAGGGGGCAGCCCCAGCATTTT; CDR3 protein: CAISEWGNRGQPQHF
J gene: TRBJ2-7; V gene: TRBV28; clone size: few; D gene: .; CDR3 DNA: TGTGCCAGCGGGTCGTCTGCTCCTAGCGAGCAGTACTTC; CDR3 protein: CASGSSAPSEQYF
J gene: TRBJ2-7; V gene: TRBV5-1; clone size: .; D gene: .; CDR3 DNA: TGCGCCAGCAGCGCCGAAGCCAACCCCATTTACGAGCAGTACTTC; CDR3 protein: CASSAEANPIYEQYF
J gene: TRBJ2-5; V gene: TRBV14; clone size: .; D gene: .; CDR3 DNA: TGTGCCAGCAGCCAAGATCGGGGGACCCAAGAGACCCAGTACTTC; CDR3 protein: CASSQDRGTQETQYF
J gene: TRBJ1-2; V gene: TRBV2; clone size: .; D gene: .; CDR3 DNA: TGTGCCAGCAGTGAACCTGCGGCCGGATCCTATGGCTACACCTTC; CDR3 protein: CASSEPAAGSYGYTF
J gene: TRBJ2-7; V gene: TRBV20-1; clone size: .; D gene: .; CDR3 DNA: TGCAGTGCTATCAGGGGAGTCTACGAGCAGTACTTC; CDR3 protein: CSAIRGVYEQYF
J gene: TRBJ1-2; V gene: TRBV20-1; clone size: .; D gene: .; CDR3 DNA: TGCAGTGCTAGAGACAGGGCTGGGGAGAACTATGGCTACTCCTTC; CDR3 protein: CSARDRAGENYGYSF
J gene: TRBJ1-1; V gene: TRBV11-2; clone size: .; D gene: .; CDR3 DNA: TGTGCCAGCAGCCTAATCAGGGAGGGGCCCGAAGCTTTCTTT; CDR3 protein: CASSLIREGPEAFF
J gene: TRBJ2-1; V gene: TRBV7-2; clone size: .; D gene: TRBD2; CDR3 DNA: TGTGCCAGCAGCTTAGATAGCGGGAGGGGCAATGAGCAGTTCTTC; CDR3 protein: CASSLDSGRGNEQFF
J gene: TRBJ1-5; V gene: TRBV7-9; clone size: .; D gene: .; CDR3 DNA: TGTGCCAGCAGCTTAATCGGAGGGGCCAATCAGCCCCAGCATTTT; CDR3 protein: CASSLIGGANQPQHF
J gene: TRBJ2-5; V gene: TRBV4-1; clone size: few; D gene: .; CDR3 DNA: TGCGCCAGCAGCCAAGGGCGACTCCTCCAAGAGACCCAGTACTTC; CDR3 protein: CASSQGRLLQETQYF
J gene: TRBJ1-1; V gene: TRBV27; clone size: .; D gene: .; CDR3 DNA: TGTGCCAGCAGTCCCCTGACAGGCTCTGAAGCTTTCTTT; CDR3 protein: CASSPLTGSEAFF
J gene: TRBJ1-6; V gene: TRBV5-6; clone size: .; D gene: TRBD1; CDR3 DNA: TGTGCCAGCAGCTTGGACGTAGCAGGGGGTAATTCACCCCTCCACTTT; CDR3 protein: CASSLDVAGGNSPLHF
J gene: TRBJ2-1; V gene: TRBV24-1; clone size: .; D gene: TRBD2; CDR3 DNA: TGTGCCACCAGTGCCGCCGGGGGGGGAGCGCAGTTCTTC; CDR3 protein: CATSAAGGGAQFF
J gene: TRBJ2-3; V gene: TRBV6-5; clone size: many; D gene: TRBD2; CDR3 DNA: TGTGCCAGCAGTACCCAGAGCGGGAGGTTAGATACGCAGTATTTT; CDR3 protein: CASSTQSGRLDTQYF
J gene: TRBJ2-3; V gene: TRBV11-3; clone size: .; D gene: .; CDR3 DNA: TGTGCCAGCAGCTTAGAGTGGGGCACAGATACGCAGTATTTT; CDR3 protein: CASSLEWGTDTQYF
J gene: TRBJ2-7; V gene: TRBV20-1; clone size: few; D gene: TRBD2; CDR3 DNA: TGCAGTGCTAGAATGGGACTAGCGGGTCGCTCCTACGAGCAGTACTTC; CDR3 protein: CSARMGLAGRSYEQYF
J gene: TRBJ2-5; V gene: TRBV9; clone size: .; D gene: .; CDR3 DNA: TGTGCCAGCAGCGTAGCTGCTGTGGGGCTAGCTGAAAATGAGCAGTACTTC; CDR3 protein: CASSVAAVGLAENEQYF
J gene: TRBJ2-4; V gene: TRBV6-2/TRBV6-3; clone size: .; D gene: .; CDR3 DNA: TGTGCCAGCAGTAACTCGGGACTCTCAAACATTCAGTACTTC; CDR3 protein: CASSNSGLSNIQYF
J gene: TRBJ1-2; V gene: TRBV7-9; clone size: many; D gene: .; CDR3 DNA: TGTGCCAGCAGCTTATCGGGTTCGCATGGCTACACCTTC; CDR3 protein: CASSLSGSHGYTF
J gene: TRBJ2-3; V gene: TRBV27; clone size: .; D gene: .; CDR3 DNA: TGTGCCAGCAGTCTCGACACTGGCACAGATACGCAGTATTTT; CDR3 protein: CASSLDTGTDTQYF
J gene: TRBJ2-7; V gene: TRBV27; clone size: few; D gene: .; CDR3 DNA: TGTGCCAGCAGTTGGGCTAGCTCGTCCTACGAGCAGTACTTC; CDR3 protein: CASSWASSSYEQYF
J gene: TRBJ2-7; V gene: TRBV29-1; clone size: .; D gene: .; CDR3 DNA: TGCAGCGTTGAGGGGACACTCACCTACAATGAGCAGTACTTC; CDR3 protein: CSVEGTLTYNEQYF
J gene: TRBJ1-6; V gene: TRBV5-1; clone size: .; D gene: TRBD1; CDR3 DNA: TGCGCCAGCCGCGGGACAGCCGCCTCCTATAATTCACCCCTCCACTTT; CDR3 protein: CASRGTAASYNSPLHF
J gene: TRBJ2-7; V gene: TRBV6-5; clone size: .; D gene: .; CDR3 DNA: TGTGCCAGCAGTGTCCGTTGGGCCCCCTACGAGCAGTACTTC; CDR3 protein: CASSVRWAPYEQYF
J gene: TRBJ2-5; V gene: TRBV20-1; clone size: .; D gene: .; CDR3 DNA: TGCAGTGCTCCCCCAAGGGGGGGGAGGAGGACCAAAGGAGAGACCCAGTACTTC; CDR3 protein: CSAPPRGGRRTKGETQYF
J gene: TRBJ1-2; V gene: TRBV6-1; clone size: .; D gene: .; CDR3 DNA: TGTGCCAGCAGTGAATCAGGTAGTAGTAGCTATGGCTACACCTTC; CDR3 protein: CASSESGSSSYGYTF
J gene: TRBJ1-1; V gene: TRBV27; clone size: .; D gene: .; CDR3 DNA: TGTGCCAGTAGTTTCTGGGGTCCGAACACTGAAGCTTTCTTT; CDR3 protein: CASSFWGPNTEAFF
J gene: TRBJ1-5; V gene: TRBV2; clone size: few; D gene: .; CDR3 DNA: TGTGCCAGCAGTAGCCGCCTGGATAGCAATCAGCCCCAGCATTTT; CDR3 protein: CASSSRLDSNQPQHF